The following is a T cell receptor (beta chain) sequence with its context. Its antigen is currently unknown. Investigators performed immunoSEQ version v3.0 at survey level. Samples were sequenced targeting about 40,000-50,000 T-cell genomes each. Profiling relied on immunoSEQ multiplex PCR, and the TCRdb table lists in-frame clones only, not all of them. The profile shows around 40,000 clones, less than 90% of them singletons. CDR3 length: 14 residues. Between the trimmed V and J ends, which lost 5 bases and 2 bases, there was a span of 11 bases. CDR1 MNHEY and CDR2 SVGAGI come from the germline V gene. The source of the sample is a study of long-term antiretroviral therapy in people with HIV. Study findings and constraints: ART preceded a rise in diversity that nonetheless stayed lower than in transplant donor controls. Possibly under older ART regimens, blood was drawn between the mid-2000s and the late 2010s.

V is TRBV6-5 and J is TRBJ2-3, with D uncertain. This clonotype was obtained from a woman aged 18-30 years with HIV. Sequencing used unsorted PBMCs, obtained just before starting antiretroviral therapy. CDR3 nucleotides: TGTGCCAGCAGTCGGGCCCTTCCCACAGATACGCAGTATTTT. Its protein product is CASSRALPTDTQYF.